This T cell receptor beta chain comes out of a study of T cells in women clearing cervical HPV infection. For the study at large: Controls were women whose single incident HPV16 infection cleared within 12 months without precancer or cancer. Case blood was drawn a median approximately 150 days after lesion detection.

Findings and caveats of the study: Richness differences could reflect unmeasured T-cell content per sample. CIN3+ cases had significantly higher TCR repertoire richness than controls, but evenness did not differ.

Assay: immunoSEQ multiplex PCR; the TCRdb copy retains only in-frame clones and omits some. Here the sample table reports more than 40,000 clones. On this clone itself: No antigen is known for it. The read stops 3 residues short of the end of the CDR3; the missing end is completed from the germline J gene.

The CDR3 sequence is 17 residues long. Trimming took off 2 bases at V and 7 bases at J, with 21 bases between the two ends. CDR1 and CDR2 (germline): SGHDN, FVKESK. This chain joins TRBV14 and TRBJ2-1; TRBD2 is a possible D gene (6 bases). The source of this sequence is a woman aged 18 to 75 with a cervical HPV16 infection that either progressed to CIN3+ or cleared (not recorded which). Sequenced material: blood buffy coat. The CDR3 here is CASSQWRGPGFENEQFF. The sequenced CDR3 bases are TGTGCCAGCAGCCAATGGAGGGGCCCAGGGTTCGAGAATGAG. Supplemented by reference TRBV14 and TRBJ2-1, the full variable domain reads EAGVTQFPSHSVIEKGQTVTLRCDPISGHDNLYWYRRVMGKEIKFLLHFVKESKQDESGMPNNRFLAERTGGTYSTLKVQPAELEDSGVYFCASSQWRGPGFENEQFFGPGTRLTVL.